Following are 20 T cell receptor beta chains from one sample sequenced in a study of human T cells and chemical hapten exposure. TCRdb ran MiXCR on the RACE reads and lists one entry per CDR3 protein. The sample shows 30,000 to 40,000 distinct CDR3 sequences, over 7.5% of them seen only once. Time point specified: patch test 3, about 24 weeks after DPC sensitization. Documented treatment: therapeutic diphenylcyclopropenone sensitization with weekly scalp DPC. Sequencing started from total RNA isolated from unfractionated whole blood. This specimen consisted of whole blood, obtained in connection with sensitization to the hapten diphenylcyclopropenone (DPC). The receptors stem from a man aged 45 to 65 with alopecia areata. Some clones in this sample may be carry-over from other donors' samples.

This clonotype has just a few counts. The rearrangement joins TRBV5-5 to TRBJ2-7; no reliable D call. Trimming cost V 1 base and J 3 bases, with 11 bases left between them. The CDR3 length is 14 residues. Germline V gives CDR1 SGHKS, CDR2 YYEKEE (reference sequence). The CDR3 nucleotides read TGTGCCAGCAGCTTGTGGAGTAGCAGCTACGAGCAGTACTTC. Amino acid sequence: CASSLWSSSYEQYF.

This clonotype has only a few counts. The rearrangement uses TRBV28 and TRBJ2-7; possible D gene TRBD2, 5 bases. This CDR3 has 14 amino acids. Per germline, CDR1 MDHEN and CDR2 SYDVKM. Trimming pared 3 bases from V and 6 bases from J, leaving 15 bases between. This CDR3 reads CASSLDSGTGEQYF. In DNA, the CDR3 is TGTGCCAGCAGTTTGGACTCGGGAACGGGCGAGCAGTACTTC.

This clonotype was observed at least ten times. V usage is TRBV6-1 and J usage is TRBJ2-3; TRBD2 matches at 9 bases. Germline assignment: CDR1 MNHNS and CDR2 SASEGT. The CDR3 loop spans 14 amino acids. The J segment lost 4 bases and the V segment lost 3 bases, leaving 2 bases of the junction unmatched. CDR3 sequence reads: CASSEAGGADTQYF. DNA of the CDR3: TGTGCCAGCAGTGAGGCGGGAGGGGCAGATACGCAGTATTTT.

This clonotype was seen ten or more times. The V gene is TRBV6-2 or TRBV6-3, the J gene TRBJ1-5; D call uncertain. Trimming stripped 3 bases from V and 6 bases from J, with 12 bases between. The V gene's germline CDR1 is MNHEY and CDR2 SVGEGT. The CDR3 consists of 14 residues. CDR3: CASSYTSGGQPQHF. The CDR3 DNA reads TGTGCCAGCAGTTATACCAGCGGTGGTCAGCCCCAGCATTTT.

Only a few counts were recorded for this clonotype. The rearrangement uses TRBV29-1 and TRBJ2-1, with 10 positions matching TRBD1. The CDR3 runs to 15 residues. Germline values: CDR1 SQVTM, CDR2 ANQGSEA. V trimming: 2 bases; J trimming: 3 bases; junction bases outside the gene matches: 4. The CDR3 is CSVELTGGGYNEQFF. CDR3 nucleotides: TGCAGCGTTGAACTGACAGGGGGCGGCTACAATGAGCAGTTCTTC.

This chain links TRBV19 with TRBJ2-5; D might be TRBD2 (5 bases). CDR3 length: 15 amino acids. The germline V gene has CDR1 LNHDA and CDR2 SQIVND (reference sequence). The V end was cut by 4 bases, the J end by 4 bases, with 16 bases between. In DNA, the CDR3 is TGTGCCAGTAGTAATGCCCGGCTAGCCGCAGAGACCCAGTACTTC. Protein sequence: CASSNARLAAETQYF. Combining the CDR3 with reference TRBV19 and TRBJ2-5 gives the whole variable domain DGGITQSPKYLFRKEGQNVTLSCEQNLNHDAMYWYRQDPGQGLRLIYYSQIVNDFQKGDIAEGYSVSREKKESFPLTVTSAQKNPTAFYLCASSNARLAAETQYFGPGTRLLVL.

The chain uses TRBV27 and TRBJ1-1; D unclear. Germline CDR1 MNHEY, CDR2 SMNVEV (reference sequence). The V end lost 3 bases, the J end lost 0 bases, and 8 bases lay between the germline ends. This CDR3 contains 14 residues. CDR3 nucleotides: TGTGCCAGCAGTTTGGCCCTCATGAACACTGAAGCTTTCTTT. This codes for CASSLALMNTEAFF.

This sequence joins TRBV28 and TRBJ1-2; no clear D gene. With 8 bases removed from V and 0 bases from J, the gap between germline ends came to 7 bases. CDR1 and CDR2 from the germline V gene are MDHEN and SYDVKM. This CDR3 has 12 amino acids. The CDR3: CASLRANYGYTF. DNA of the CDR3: TGTGCCAGCCTCCGCGCTAACTATGGCTACACCTTC.

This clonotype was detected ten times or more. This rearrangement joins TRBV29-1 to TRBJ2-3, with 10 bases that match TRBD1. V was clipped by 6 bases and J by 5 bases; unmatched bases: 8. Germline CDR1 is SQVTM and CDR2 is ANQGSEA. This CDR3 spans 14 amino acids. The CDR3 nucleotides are TGCAGCGTCGACGACAGGGGGCTTAGAGATACGCAGTATTTT. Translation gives CSVDDRGLRDTQYF.

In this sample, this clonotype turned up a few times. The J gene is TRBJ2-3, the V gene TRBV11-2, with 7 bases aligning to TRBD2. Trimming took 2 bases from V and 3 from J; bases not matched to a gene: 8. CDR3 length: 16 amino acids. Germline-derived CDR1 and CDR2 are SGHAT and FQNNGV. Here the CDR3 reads CASSLIVGGLTDTQYF. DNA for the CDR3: TGTGCCAGCAGCTTAATCGTGGGAGGGCTGACAGATACGCAGTATTTT.

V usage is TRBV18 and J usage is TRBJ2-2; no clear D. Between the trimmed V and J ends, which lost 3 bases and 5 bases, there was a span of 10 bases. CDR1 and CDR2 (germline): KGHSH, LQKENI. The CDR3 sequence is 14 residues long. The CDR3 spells CASSPDRSTGELFF. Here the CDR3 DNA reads TGTGCCAGCTCACCGGACCGGTCGACCGGGGAGCTGTTTTTT.

CDR3 sequence: CAVGVGGTEAFF. The CDR3 coding sequence is TGTGCCGTGGGGGTCGGGGGGACTGAAGCTTTCTTT. The V and J genes are TRBV7-2 and TRBJ1-1; TRBD1 is a possible D gene (5 bases). The CDR3 spans 12 residues. The V end was cut by 11 bases, the J end by 5 bases, with 15 bases between. Germline CDR1 SGHTA, CDR2 FQGNSA.

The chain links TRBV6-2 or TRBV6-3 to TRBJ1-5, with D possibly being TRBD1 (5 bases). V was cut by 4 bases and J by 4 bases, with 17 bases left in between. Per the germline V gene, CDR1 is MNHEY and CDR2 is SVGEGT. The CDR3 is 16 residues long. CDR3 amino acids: CASSSPGTPGNQPQHF. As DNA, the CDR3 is TGTGCCAGCAGTTCCCCGGGGACCCCTGGAAATCAGCCCCAGCATTTT.

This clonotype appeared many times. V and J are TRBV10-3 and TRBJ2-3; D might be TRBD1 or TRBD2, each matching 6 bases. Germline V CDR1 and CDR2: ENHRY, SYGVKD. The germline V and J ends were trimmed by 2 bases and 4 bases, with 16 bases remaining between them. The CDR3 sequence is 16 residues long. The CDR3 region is CAISEADPGAADTQYF. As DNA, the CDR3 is TGTGCCATCAGTGAGGCGGACCCGGGGGCGGCAGATACGCAGTATTTT.

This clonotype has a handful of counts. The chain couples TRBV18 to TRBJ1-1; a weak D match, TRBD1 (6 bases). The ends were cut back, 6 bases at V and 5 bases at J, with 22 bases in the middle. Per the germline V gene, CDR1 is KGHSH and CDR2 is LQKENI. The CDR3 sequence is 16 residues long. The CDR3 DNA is TGTGCCAGCTCGCAGAACAGGGAAAGTAAAGGGACTGAAGCTTTCTTT. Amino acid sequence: CASSQNRESKGTEAFF.

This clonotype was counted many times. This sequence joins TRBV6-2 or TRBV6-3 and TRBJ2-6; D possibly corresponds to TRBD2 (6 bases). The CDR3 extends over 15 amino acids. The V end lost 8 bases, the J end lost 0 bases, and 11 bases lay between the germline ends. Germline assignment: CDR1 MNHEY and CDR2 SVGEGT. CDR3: CASAGRLSGANVLTF. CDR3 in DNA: TGTGCCAGCGCGGGACGGCTCTCTGGGGCCAACGTCCTGACTTTC.

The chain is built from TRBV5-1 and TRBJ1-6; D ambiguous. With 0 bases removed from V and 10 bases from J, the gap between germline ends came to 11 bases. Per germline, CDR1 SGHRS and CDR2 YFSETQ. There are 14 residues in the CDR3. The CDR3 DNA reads TGCGCCAGCAGCTTGGGGCAGGTTGAATCACCCCTCCACTTT. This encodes CASSLGQVESPLHF.

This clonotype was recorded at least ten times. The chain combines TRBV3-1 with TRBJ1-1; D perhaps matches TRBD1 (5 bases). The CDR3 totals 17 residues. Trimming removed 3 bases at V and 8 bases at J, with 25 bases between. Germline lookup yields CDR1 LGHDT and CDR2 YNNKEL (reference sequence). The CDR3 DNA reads TGTGCCAGCAGCCAGTATACAGGTCTGGGGGGATCGCCGGAAGCTTTCTTT. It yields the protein CASSQYTGLGGSPEAFF.

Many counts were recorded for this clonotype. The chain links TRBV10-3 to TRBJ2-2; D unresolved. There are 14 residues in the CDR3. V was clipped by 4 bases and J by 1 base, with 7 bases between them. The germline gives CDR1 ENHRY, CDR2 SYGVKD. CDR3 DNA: TGTGCCATCAGTGTAGAGGAGAACACCGGGGAGCTGTTTTTT. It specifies CAISVEENTGELFF.

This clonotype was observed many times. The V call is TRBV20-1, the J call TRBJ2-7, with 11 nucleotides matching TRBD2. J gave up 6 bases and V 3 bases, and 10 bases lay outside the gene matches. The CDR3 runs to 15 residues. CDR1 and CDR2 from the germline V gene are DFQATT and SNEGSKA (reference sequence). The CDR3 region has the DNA TGCAGTGCTAGGCCCGGTAGCGGGAGGGCTGGCGAGCAGTACTTC. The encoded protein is CSARPGSGRAGEQYF.